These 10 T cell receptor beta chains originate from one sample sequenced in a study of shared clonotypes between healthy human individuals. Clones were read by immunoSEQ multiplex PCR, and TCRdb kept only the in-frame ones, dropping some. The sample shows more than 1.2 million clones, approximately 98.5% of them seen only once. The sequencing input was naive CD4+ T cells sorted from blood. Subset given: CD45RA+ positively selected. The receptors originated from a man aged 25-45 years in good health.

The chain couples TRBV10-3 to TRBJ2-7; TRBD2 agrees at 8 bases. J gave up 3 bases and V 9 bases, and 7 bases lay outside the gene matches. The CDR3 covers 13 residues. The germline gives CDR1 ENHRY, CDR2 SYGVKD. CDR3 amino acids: CAISTSVNYEQYF. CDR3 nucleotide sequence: TGTGCCATATCGACTAGCGTTAACTACGAGCAGTACTTC.

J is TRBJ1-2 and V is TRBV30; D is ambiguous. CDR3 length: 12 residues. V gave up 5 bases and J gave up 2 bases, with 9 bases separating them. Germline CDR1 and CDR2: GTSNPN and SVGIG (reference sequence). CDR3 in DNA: TGTGCCTGGGAACTTTGGAACTATGGCTACACCTTC. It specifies CAWELWNYGYTF.

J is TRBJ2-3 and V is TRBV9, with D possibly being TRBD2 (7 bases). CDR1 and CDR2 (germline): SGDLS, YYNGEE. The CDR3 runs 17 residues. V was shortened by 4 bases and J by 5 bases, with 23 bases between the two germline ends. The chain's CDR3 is CASSPHLRGRTVDTQYF. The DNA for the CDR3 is TGTGCCAGCAGCCCTCATCTGCGGGGGCGGACGGTAGATACGCAGTATTTT.

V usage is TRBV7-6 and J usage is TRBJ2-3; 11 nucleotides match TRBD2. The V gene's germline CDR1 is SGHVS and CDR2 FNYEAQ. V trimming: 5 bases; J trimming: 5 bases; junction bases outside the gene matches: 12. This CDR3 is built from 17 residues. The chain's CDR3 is CASSRPYSGRAVDTQYF. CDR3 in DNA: TGTGCCAGCAGCCGCCCGTATAGCGGGAGGGCCGTAGATACGCAGTATTTT. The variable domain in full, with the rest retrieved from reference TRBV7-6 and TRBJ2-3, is GAGVSQSPRYKVTKRGQDVALRCDPISGHVSLYWYRQALGQGPEFLTYFNYEAQQDKSGLPNDRFSAERPEGSISTLTIQRTEQRDSAMYRCASSRPYSGRAVDTQYFGPGTRLTVL.

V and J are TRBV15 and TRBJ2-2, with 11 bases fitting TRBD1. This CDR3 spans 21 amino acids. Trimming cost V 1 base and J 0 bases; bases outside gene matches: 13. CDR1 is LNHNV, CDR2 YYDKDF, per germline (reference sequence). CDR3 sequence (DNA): TGTGCCACCAGCAGAGTCTTCACAGGACAGGGGGCTCGAGCGAACACCGGGGAGCTGTTTTTT. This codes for CATSRVFTGQGARANTGELFF.

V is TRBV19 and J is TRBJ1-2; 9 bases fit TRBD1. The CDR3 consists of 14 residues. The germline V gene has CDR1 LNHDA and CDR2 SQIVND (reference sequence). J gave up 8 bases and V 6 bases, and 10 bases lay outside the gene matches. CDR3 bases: TGTGCCAGTAGGATCCCGGGACAGGGATGGGGCTACACCTTC. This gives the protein CASRIPGQGWGYTF.

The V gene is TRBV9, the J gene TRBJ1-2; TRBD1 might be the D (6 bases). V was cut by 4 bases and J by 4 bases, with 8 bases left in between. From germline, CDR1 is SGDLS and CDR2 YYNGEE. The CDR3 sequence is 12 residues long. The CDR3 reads CASSPQGYGYTF. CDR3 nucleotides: TGTGCCAGCAGCCCACAGGGCTATGGCTACACCTTC.

The CDR3 sequence is CASAEGTRGTDTQYF. The CDR3 nucleotides read TGTGCTAGTGCTGAGGGGACTAGAGGCACAGATACGCAGTATTTT. The rearrangement links TRBV12-5 to TRBJ2-3; 8 bases line up with TRBD2. After removal of 7 bases from V and 1 base from J, the junction contained 7 bases not matched to a gene. Germline loops: CDR1 LGHNT, CDR2 FRNRAP. The CDR3 covers 15 residues.

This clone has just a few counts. In nucleotides, the CDR3 is TGTGCCAGTAGCCCCGGGACAGGGGGCCACGTGAACACTGAAGCTTTCTTT. Amino acid sequence: CASSPGTGGHVNTEAFF. This chain links TRBV19 with TRBJ1-1; 12 bases are shared with TRBD1. The CDR3 runs to 17 residues. CDR1 and CDR2 from the germline V gene are LNHDA and SQIVND (reference sequence). V shed 6 bases, J shed 0 bases, and the junction held 8 bases outside the gene matches.

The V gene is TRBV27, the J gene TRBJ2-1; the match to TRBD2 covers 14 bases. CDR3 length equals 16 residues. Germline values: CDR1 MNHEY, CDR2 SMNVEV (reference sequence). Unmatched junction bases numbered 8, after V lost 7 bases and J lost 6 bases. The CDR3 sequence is CASTIIGTSGSNEQFF. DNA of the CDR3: TGTGCCAGCACCATCATCGGGACTAGCGGGAGCAATGAGCAGTTCTTC.